The 24 T cell receptor beta chains listed next were all sequenced from one sample in a study of prognosis after radiotherapy for stage I lung cancer (TCRdb year 2021). Sequencing was performed on an Illumina HiSeq 3000. Two rounds of multiplex PCR on genomic DNA were used to amplify the TCR beta CDR3 region. The first PCR round used primers specific to each TRBV and TRBJ gene, and the primer sequences were filed in Chinese patent CN105087789A. Using fastp at Q25 and MiXCR, TCRdb reprocessed the public reads and kept productive beta chains. When rows share a CDR3 protein, they turn into one entry using the most common DNA and genes. The sample table shows fewer than 50,000 distinct CDR3 sequences, and less than 25% are seen once. 20% to 30% of the sample lies in the top ten. This specimen was PBMCs, taken before or after stereotactic body radiation therapy (not recorded which). Source of these receptors: a donor at least 50 years old with non-small cell lung cancer.

This clonotype was counted at least ten times. This chain connects TRBV2 to TRBJ1-1; a weak D match, TRBD1 (6 bases). In germline, CDR1 is SNHLY, CDR2 FYNNEI. V was cut by 4 bases and J by 0 bases, with 9 bases left in between. This CDR3 has 14 residues. CDR3 region: CASSAGQMNTEAFF. The CDR3 bases are TGTGCCAGCAGTGCAGGACAGATGAACACTGAAGCTTTCTTT. The full variable domain, completed using reference TRBV2 and TRBJ1-1, is EPEVTQTPSHQVTQMGQEVILRCVPISNHLYFYWYRQILGQKVEFLVSFYNNEISEKSEIFDDQFSVERPDGSNFTLKIRSTKLEDSAMYFCASSAGQMNTEAFFGQGTRLTVV.

This clonotype was seen at least ten times. The rearrangement links TRBV20-1 to TRBJ2-1; D call uncertain. The ends were cut back, 0 bases at V and 6 bases at J, with 6 bases in the middle. The CDR3 has 12 residues. Germline V lookup: CDR1 DFQATT, CDR2 SNEGSKA (reference sequence). CDR3 amino acids: CSARDGFNEQFF. DNA for the CDR3: TGCAGTGCTAGAGACGGGTTCAATGAGCAGTTCTTC.

This clonotype was found many times. The gene calls are TRBV19 and TRBJ1-6; D gene uncertain. Trimming took off 5 bases at V and 4 bases at J, with 9 bases between the two ends. Germline CDR1 LNHDA, CDR2 SQIVND (reference sequence). CDR3 length: 14 amino acids. CDR3 amino acids: CASSSAVYNSPLHF. The DNA for the CDR3 is TGTGCCAGTAGTTCGGCAGTTTATAATTCACCCCTCCACTTT. Complete variable domain (other parts from reference TRBV19 and TRBJ1-6): DGGITQSPKYLFRKEGQNVTLSCEQNLNHDAMYWYRQDPGQGLRLIYYSQIVNDFQKGDIAEGYSVSREKKESFPLTVTSAQKNPTAFYLCASSSAVYNSPLHFGNGTRLTVT.

There are many counts of this clonotype. CDR3: CATSSTDSTDTQYF. CDR3 DNA: TGTGCCACCAGCAGCACAGATAGCACAGATACGCAGTATTTT. The chain employs TRBV15 and TRBJ2-3; D not resolved. The germline V gene has CDR1 LNHNV and CDR2 YYDKDF (reference sequence). CDR3 length: 14 residues. Deletions cut 3 bases from V and 0 bases from J, with 7 bases between.

This clonotype was observed at least ten times. This sequence joins TRBV6-5 and TRBJ2-3; TRBD2 is a possible D gene (5 bases). Trimming cost V 2 bases and J 9 bases, with 12 bases left between them. The CDR3 length is 13 residues. Per the germline V gene, CDR1 is MNHEY and CDR2 is SVGAGI. CDR3 loop: CASSYGREGTQYF. CDR3 DNA: TGTGCCAGCAGTTACGGCCGGGAAGGCACGCAGTATTTT.

This clonotype was seen ten or more times. The chain uses TRBV7-9 and TRBJ1-5; D unclear. The CDR3 runs 14 residues. Germline V gene lookup returns CDR1 SEHNR and CDR2 FQNEAQ (reference sequence). V lost 1 base, J lost 5 bases, and 9 bases lay in between. The CDR3, as DNA: TGTGCCAGCAGCTTAGAAGGTTGGGATCAGCCCCAGCATTTT. Its protein product is CASSLEGWDQPQHF.

Concerning this clonotype itself: Given a far larger clone just one base away, this is likely a sequencing read error. This rearrangement joins TRBV20-1 to TRBJ2-5; D unresolved. The J call may be mistaken, given a closer DNA end match to TRBJ2-1. The CDR3 contains 14 residues. Germline CDR1 DFQATT, CDR2 SNEGSKA (reference sequence). CDR3: CSASPNKVHNEQFF. In nucleotides, the CDR3 is TGCAGTGCTAGCCCCAACAAGGTCCACAATGAGCAGTTCTTC.

This clonotype was observed many times. J is TRBJ2-2 and V is TRBV5-6, with 10 positions matching TRBD1. This CDR3 spans 15 amino acids. V trimming: 4 bases; J trimming: 3 bases; junction bases outside the gene matches: 3. Germline-derived CDR1 and CDR2 are SGHDT and YYEEEE. The CDR3 loop reads CASSAGQGDTGELFF. The CDR3 DNA is TGTGCCAGCAGCGCCGGACAGGGGGACACCGGGGAGCTGTTTTTT.

Many counts were recorded for this clonotype. The chain recombines TRBV2 with TRBJ1-2; D unresolved. V was pared by 4 bases and J by 3 bases, with 6 bases between. The CDR3 sequence is 12 residues long. The V gene's germline CDR1 is SNHLY and CDR2 FYNNEI. In DNA form, the CDR3 reads TGTGCCAGCAGTGTTTCAGACTATGGCTACACCTTC. Translating gives CASSVSDYGYTF.

On this clonotype: A far more abundant clone sits one base away, making this likely a read error. This chain connects TRBV6-1 to TRBJ1-2, with D perhaps matching TRBD1 (6 bases). V was pared by 5 bases and J by 9 bases, with 16 bases between. Germline CDR1 and CDR2: MNHNS and SASEGT. This CDR3 spans 13 amino acids. The CDR3 spells CASSSRGGFSYTF. The DNA of the CDR3 is TGTGCCAGCAGTTCCAGGGGCGGTTTTAGCTACACCTTC.

This clonotype was seen many times. The chain carries TRBV12-3 or TRBV12-4 and TRBJ2-1; D possibly corresponds to TRBD1 (5 bases). The V end lost 6 bases, the J end lost 7 bases, and 7 bases lay between the germline ends. The CDR3 is made up of 11 amino acids. CDR3 bases: TGTGCCAGCAGCCAGGGAAATGAGCAGTTCTTC. The encoded protein is CASSQGNEQFF.

This clonotype was seen repeatedly, ten times or more. The chain links TRBV5-1 to TRBJ2-3, with TRBD2 matching 7 bases. Germline V gene lookup returns CDR1 SGHRS and CDR2 YFSETQ. This CDR3 has 18 residues. Trimming took 4 bases from V and 0 from J; bases not matched to a gene: 14. The CDR3 reads CASSPGLGLAESTDTQYF. The CDR3 bases are TGCGCCAGCAGCCCGGGGTTAGGGCTAGCGGAAAGCACAGATACGCAGTATTTT. Looking up the rest from reference TRBV5-1 and TRBJ2-3 gives the full variable domain: KAGVTQTPRYLIKTRGQQVTLSCSPISGHRSVSWYQQTPGQGLQFLFEYFSETQRNKGNFPGRFSGRQFSNSRSEMNVSTLELGDSALYLCASSPGLGLAESTDTQYFGPGTRLTVL.

This clonotype appeared many times. This chain links TRBV20-1 with TRBJ2-7; 8 nucleotides match TRBD1. The CDR3 runs to 12 residues. Germline V gene lookup returns CDR1 DFQATT and CDR2 SNEGSKA (reference sequence). Trimming cost V 5 bases and J 6 bases; bases outside gene matches: 6. CDR3 in DNA: TGCAGTGCTCCCCGGGACAGGCGCGAGCAGTACTTC. It is translated as CSAPRDRREQYF.

This clonotype occurred many times. The chain employs TRBV11-2 and TRBJ2-5, with TRBD2 matching 16 bases. Per the germline V gene, CDR1 is SGHAT and CDR2 is FQNNGV. This CDR3 is 17 amino acids long. The V gene end was trimmed by 5 bases and the J gene end by 2 bases; junction bases not matched to a gene: 5. CDR3 coding DNA: TGTGCCAGCAGCCAGGGGACTAGCGGGGGGGTACAAGAGACCCAGTACTTC. Protein sequence: CASSQGTSGGVQETQYF.

This clonotype was recorded many times. V gene TRBV14 combines with J gene TRBJ2-1; D unclear. With 1 base removed from V and 2 bases from J, the gap between germline ends came to 12 bases. Looked up from germline, CDR1 is SGHDN and CDR2 is FVKESK. The CDR3 is 16 amino acids. In nucleotides, the CDR3 is TGTGCCAGCAGCCAAGGAACCAGTGTGCCCTACAATGAGCAGTTCTTC. Translated: CASSQGTSVPYNEQFF.

This clonotype was counted many times. The chain carries TRBV25-1 and TRBJ2-1; D gene unclear. Trimming cost V 6 bases and J 2 bases, with 8 bases left between them. The CDR3 sequence is 13 residues long. Germline V CDR1 and CDR2: MGHDK, SYGVNS. Written as DNA, the CDR3 is TGTGCCAGCAGGGCTAAGACCTACAATGAGCAGTTCTTC. This translates into CASRAKTYNEQFF.

This clonotype was detected ten times or more. The genes are TRBV28 and TRBJ1-5, with a possible D match to TRBD1 (6 bases). Trimming took 10 bases from V and 6 from J, leaving 19 bases between them. The CDR3 spans 14 residues. Germline V gene lookup returns CDR1 MDHEN and CDR2 SYDVKM. The CDR3 sequence: CATLVGGLGQPQHF. CDR3 bases: TGTGCCACGTTGGTCGGGGGGCTGGGTCAGCCCCAGCATTTT.

In its sample, this clonotype was seen many times. The J gene is TRBJ1-1, the V gene TRBV6-1; D not certain. Germline V gene data show CDR1 as MNHNS and CDR2 as SASEGT. Trimming took off 7 bases at V and 1 base at J, with 13 bases between the two ends. This CDR3 has 14 amino acids. The CDR3 sequence: CASMKLARNTEAFF. The CDR3 DNA reads as TGTGCCAGCATGAAATTGGCAAGGAACACTGAAGCTTTCTTT.

This clonotype appeared many times. V and J are TRBV12-3 or TRBV12-4 and TRBJ1-1; the D is unclear. V lost 3 bases and J lost 4, with 12 bases in between. The CDR3 contains 14 residues. The CDR3 region is CASSLDSWGTEAFF. CDR3 nucleotides: TGTGCCAGCAGTTTGGACTCCTGGGGCACTGAAGCTTTCTTT.

About this clonotype: A much bigger clone sits one base away, suggesting this may be a read error. CDR3 protein: CASSDLSGAGLQTQYF. The CDR3 DNA follows: TGTGCCAGCAGTGATTTGAGTGGGGCAGGGTTACAGACCCAGTACTTC. The chain is built from TRBV6-2 or TRBV6-3 and TRBJ2-5, with D perhaps TRBD1 (5 bases). Germline loops: CDR1 MNHEY, CDR2 SVGEGT. V dropped 5 bases and J dropped 6 bases, with 22 bases sitting between them. The CDR3 spans 16 residues.

The sample holds many counts of this clonotype. The chain has TRBV11-2 and TRBJ2-2; no clear D. Trimming shortened V by 5 bases and J by 0 bases, and 4 bases separated the two germline ends. The CDR3 loop spans 13 amino acids. In germline, CDR1 is SGHAT, CDR2 FQNNGV. CDR3 sequence (DNA): TGTGCCAGCAGCGCCTCGAACACCGGGGAGCTGTTTTTT. Translating gives CASSASNTGELFF.

J is TRBJ1-6 and V is TRBV28, with a tentative D call TRBD1 (6 bases). Trimming cost V 7 bases and J 6 bases, with 10 bases left between them. The CDR3 is 13 residues long. In germline, CDR1 is MDHEN, CDR2 SYDVKM. The CDR3 here is CASTTGLNSPLHF. In nucleotides, the CDR3 is TGTGCCAGCACTACAGGGCTTAATTCACCCCTCCACTTT.

This clonotype was recorded many times. One end of the junction is discordant with germline, which a read error may explain. The chain has TRBV28 and TRBJ1-6, with D unclear. This CDR3 is 12 amino acids long. CDR1 and CDR2 (germline): MDHEN, SYDVKM. CDR3: CASSSNNSPLHF. In nucleotides, the CDR3 is TGTGCCAGCAGCTCCAATAATTCACCCCTCCACTTT. Filled out from reference TRBV28 and TRBJ1-6, the complete variable domain reads DVKVTQSSRYLVKRTGEKVFLECVQDMDHENMFWYRQDPGLGLRLIYFSYDVKMKEKGDIPEGYSVSREKKERFSLILESASTNQTSMYLCASSSNNSPLHFGNGTRLTVT.

This chain connects TRBV5-4 to TRBJ2-7; D perhaps matches TRBD2 (5 bases). Germline V gene data show CDR1 as SGHNT and CDR2 as YYREEE (reference sequence). This CDR3 is 18 amino acids long. The V gene lost 0 bases and the J gene lost 5 bases, with 24 bases spanning the gap. The CDR3 DNA is TGTGCCAGCAGCTTGGTCCAGGTTGGAGGTAGTCTCCACCACGAGCAGTACTTC. Amino acids: CASSLVQVGGSLHHEQYF.